This TCR beta chain derives from a study of Ad26.COV2.S vaccination and SARS-CoV-2 variants. The wider study: In the study, Ad26.COV2.S was injected intramuscularly once, or twice 56 days apart.

V dropped 7 bases and J dropped 4 bases, with 13 bases sitting between them. Germline V gives CDR1 WSHSY, CDR2 SAAADI. The CDR3 has 14 residues. Sequenced by immunoSEQ multiplex PCR; TCRdb stores in-frame clones only, minus some. In the table there are some 290,000 clones, around 83% of which are singletons. The treatment here: roughly 18 received Ad26.COV2.S at low or high dose, single or two shots; about 5 received placebo; per-sample allocation not given. Repertoires come from day 63 after the first vaccine or placebo injection. The TCR sequence derives from a person between 18 and 59 years old who received the Ad26.COV2.S COVID-19 vaccine or a placebo. Here the sequenced sample was peripheral blood, taken in a trial of Ad26.COV2.S vaccine versus placebo. This chain uses TRBV10-2 with TRBJ2-2; D uncertain. This CDR3 reads CASTFQAITGELFF. Written as DNA, the CDR3 is TGCGCCAGCACCTTCCAGGCGATCACCGGGGAGCTGTTTTTT.